This T cell receptor beta chain was identified in a study of T cell responses to AZD1222 COVID-19 vaccine. General study points: Once two AZD1222 doses were given, Spike-specific TCR breadth and depth went up. The study identified only 6 or 7 AZD1222 recipients as seropositive at baseline. Reports indicate that nearly half of spike-specific TCRs are directed at unmutated variant regions.

The CDR3 contains 18 residues. Losses at the gene ends were 3 bases for V and 4 bases for J; bases not matched to a gene: 14. Germline values: CDR1 MNHEY, CDR2 SMNVEV (reference sequence). Doses given second, at about 4 or about 12 weeks, were pooled. Notes on this clone: The antigen is not known.

Clones were sequenced by immunoSEQ multiplex PCR, and TCRdb holds only the in-frame ones, with some missing. The sample contains about 110,000 clones, about nine tenths of which appear only once. The gene calls are TRBV27 and TRBJ1-3; 8 nucleotides agree with TRBD1. The receptor was isolated from an adult who received the AZD1222 COVID-19 vaccine. This specimen consisted of peripheral blood, obtained 28 days after the second AZD1222 dose. This chain's CDR3 is CASSLETGAVVRGNTIYF. CDR3 in DNA: TGTGCCAGCAGTTTGGAGACAGGGGCTGTTGTGAGGGGAAACACCATATATTTT.